One and the same sample provided the 7 T cell receptor beta chains below, sequenced in a study of CD8+ T cells in alopecia areata. Following RNA extraction, reverse transcription yielded cDNA that acted as the sequencing template. Some clones are missing from TCRdb's copy, which holds only in-frame ones; the method was immunoSEQ multiplex PCR. The repertoire holds 180,000 or so clones, with around 63% as singletons. This specimen consisted of CD4+ T cells sorted from blood, obtained at week 0. Receptors originate from a human donor with alopecia areata.

The chain employs TRBV2 and TRBJ1-1; D may be TRBD1 (5 bases). The germline V gene encodes CDR1 SNHLY and CDR2 FYNNEI. Trimming took 2 bases from V and 4 from J, leaving 14 bases between them. The CDR3 length is 15 residues. The CDR3 protein is CASSEMVGDVTEAFF. CDR3 DNA: TGTGCCAGCAGTGAAATGGTAGGGGATGTCACTGAAGCTTTCTTT.

V and J are TRBV29-1 and TRBJ1-1, with D unresolved. Germline V gene lookup returns CDR1 SQVTM and CDR2 ANQGSEA. This CDR3 is 13 amino acids long. Deletions cut 4 bases from V and 3 bases from J, with 12 bases between. The CDR3 loop reads CSVAHFVYTEAFF. The CDR3 bases are TGCAGCGTTGCTCACTTTGTGTACACTGAAGCTTTCTTT.

V gene TRBV7-2 combines with J gene TRBJ1-5, with D uncertain. Germline V lookup: CDR1 SGHTA, CDR2 FQGNSA. The ends were cut back, 5 bases at V and 10 bases at J, with 12 bases in the middle. This CDR3 is built from 12 residues. CDR3: CASSTVRGPQHF. The CDR3 DNA reads TGTGCCAGCAGCACGGTCCGGGGTCCCCAGCATTTT.

The J gene is TRBJ1-5, the V gene TRBV7-2; possibly TRBD1 for D (5 bases). Deletions cut 1 base from V and 7 bases from J, with 8 bases between. Per the germline V gene, CDR1 is SGHTA and CDR2 is FQGNSA. The CDR3 has 13 residues. In DNA, the CDR3 is TGTGCCAGCAGCTTAGAGAGGGACCAGCCCCAGCATTTT. Its translation: CASSLERDQPQHF.

This clone was seen only once. The V call is TRBV4-3, the J call TRBJ2-1; TRBD2 matches 8 bases. The germline V gene has CDR1 LGHNA and CDR2 YSLEER. V dropped 0 bases and J dropped 8; count of bases not matched to a gene: 9. CDR3 length equals 16 residues. In DNA, the CDR3 is TGCGCCAGCAGCCAAGATTGGAGCGGGGGTTATGATGAGCAGTTCTTC. This gives the protein CASSQDWSGGYDEQFF.

This clone has a handful of counts. J is TRBJ2-5 and V is TRBV30, with TRBD1 as a possible D gene (6 bases). Between the trimmed V and J ends, which lost 3 bases and 4 bases, there was a span of 18 bases. Germline V CDR1 and CDR2: GTSNPN, SVGIG (reference sequence). CDR3 size: 15 residues. CDR3 loop: CAWSEKKTGGETQYF. Written as DNA, the CDR3 is TGTGCCTGGAGCGAAAAAAAGACAGGTGGAGAGACCCAGTACTTC.

The V and J genes are TRBV7-2 and TRBJ1-2; D unclear. Trimming removed 8 bases at V and 7 bases at J, with 14 bases between. CDR3 size: 12 residues. Germline V gene sequence: CDR1 SGHTA, CDR2 FQGNSA. Written as DNA, the CDR3 is TGTGCCAGCTCCGTGGGATGGAGTGGCTACACCTTC. Amino acids: CASSVGWSGYTF. The full variable domain, its missing parts supplied by reference TRBV7-2 and TRBJ1-2, is GAGVSQSPSNKVTEKGKDVELRCDPISGHTALYWYRQSLGQGLEFLIYFQGNSAPDKSGLPSDRFSAERTGGSVSTLTIQRTQQEDSAVYLCASSVGWSGYTFGSGTRLTVV.